Listed here are 15 T cell receptor beta chains from one sample, sequenced in a study of cytotoxic CD8 clonotypes in ibrutinib-treated CLL. Only in-frame clones appear in the TCRdb table, and some are missing; sequencing was by immunoSEQ multiplex PCR. Of tens of thousands of clones listed, around 84% are singletons. The sample consisted of PBMCs, taken before ibrutinib treatment. These receptors were taken from a human donor with chronic lymphocytic leukemia.

The chain recombines TRBV4-3 with TRBJ2-2, with 7 positions matching TRBD2. V lost 4 bases and J lost 4; bases outside the gene matches: 18. Per germline, CDR1 LGHNA and CDR2 YSLEER. There are 19 residues in the CDR3. CDR3 sequence reads: CASSLEPTGLAGLTGELFF. CDR3 sequence (DNA): TGCGCCAGCAGCCTGGAGCCTACGGGATTAGCGGGCCTCACCGGGGAGCTGTTTTTT.

V and J are TRBV7-8 and TRBJ2-5, with a possible D match to TRBD2 (6 bases). The CDR3 totals 15 residues. CDR1 is SGHVS and CDR2 is FQNEAQ in the germline V gene. Deletions cut 5 bases from V and 4 bases from J, with 17 bases between. The CDR3 spells CASSRSGPAGETQYF. The CDR3 DNA follows: TGTGCCAGCAGCCGATCGGGTCCAGCGGGAGAGACCCAGTACTTC.

Written as DNA, the CDR3 is TGTGCCAGCAGTCTACTCCGACAGGGGGCGTTGGATGAGCAGTTCTTC. Translation: CASSLLRQGALDEQFF. The chain uses TRBV27 and TRBJ2-1, with 10 bases aligning to TRBD1. The V gene's germline CDR1 is MNHEY and CDR2 SMNVEV (reference sequence). This CDR3 comprises 16 residues. J gave up 8 bases and V 5 bases, and 12 bases lay outside the gene matches.

The chain has TRBV10-1 and TRBJ2-1; no clear D gene. This CDR3 contains 13 residues. V lost 2 bases and J lost 10, with 12 bases in between. Germline V lookup: CDR1 WNHNN, CDR2 SYGVQD (reference sequence). In DNA form, the CDR3 reads TGCGCCAGCAGTGAGGATCCTAACCAGGAGCAGTTCTTC. This encodes CASSEDPNQEQFF.

The chain couples TRBV5-1 to TRBJ1-2, with D unresolved. V was shortened by 1 base and J by 5 bases, with 9 bases between the two germline ends. Germline-derived CDR1 and CDR2 are SGHRS and YFSETQ. This CDR3 is built from 13 residues. The CDR3 bases are TGCGCCAGCAGCTTGAATGGGGAGTATGGCTACACCTTC. It yields the protein CASSLNGEYGYTF.

This clone was seen only a few times. The chain combines TRBV11-3 with TRBJ1-1; TRBD1 is a possible D gene (6 bases). The V end was cut by 5 bases, the J end by 6 bases, with 16 bases between. CDR1 and CDR2 (germline): SGHNT, YENEEA. The CDR3 totals 14 residues. CDR3 DNA sequence: TGTGCCAGCAGCCCCTCCCAGGGGTTCCCTGAAGCTTTCTTT. This codes for CASSPSQGFPEAFF.

Remarks on this clone: This CDR3 fails to terminate in the conserved phenylalanine or tryptophan, so it likely reflects a read error. Because the CDR3's place on the DNA is in doubt, the DNA is left out and the CDR3 is given as listed by TCRdb. J is TRBJ2-7 and V is TRBV9; TRBD2, the D gene given by the table, was not confirmed from the DNA. Germline lookup yields CDR1 SGDLS and CDR2 YYNGEE. The CDR3 has 11 residues if both end residues are counted. The CDR3 loop reads CAGRRGHRSYL.

The rearrangement uses TRBV27 and TRBJ2-7; 8 bases line up with TRBD2. V trimming: 6 bases; J trimming: 6 bases; junction bases outside the gene matches: 10. Germline CDR1 MNHEY, CDR2 SMNVEV (reference sequence). This CDR3 has 14 residues. CDR3 in amino acids: CASRRVAGGGEQYF. The CDR3 region has the DNA TGTGCCAGCAGGCGAGTGGCGGGAGGTGGCGAGCAGTACTTC.

V gene TRBV19 combines with J gene TRBJ2-1, with TRBD2 identical over 10 bases. Trimming took 9 bases from V and 9 from J; bases not matched to a gene: 14. CDR1 is LNHDA, CDR2 SQIVND, per germline (reference sequence). There are 15 residues in the CDR3. The CDR3: CASLPGLARWTEQFF. The CDR3 DNA reads as TGTGCCAGCCTACCGGGACTAGCGCGGTGGACTGAGCAGTTCTTC. The full variable domain, in which reference TRBV19 and TRBJ2-1 provide the parts outside the CDR3, is DGGITQSPKYLFRKEGQNVTLSCEQNLNHDAMYWYRQDPGQGLRLIYYSQIVNDFQKGDIAEGYSVSREKKESFPLTVTSAQKNPTAFYLCASLPGLARWTEQFFGPGTRLTVL.

V gene TRBV19 combines with J gene TRBJ1-1; no reliable D call. The CDR3 loop spans 15 amino acids. V was clipped by 6 bases and J by 4 bases, with 18 bases between them. CDR1 and CDR2 from the germline V gene are LNHDA and SQIVND (reference sequence). CDR3 loop: CASRGAGFIGTEAFF. The CDR3 DNA is TGTGCCAGTAGAGGAGCGGGGTTTATCGGCACTGAAGCTTTCTTT.

The genes are TRBV5-4 and TRBJ1-1; the D is unclear. Trimming took 1 base from V and 8 from J, leaving 9 bases between them. The CDR3 runs to 12 residues. The germline V gene encodes CDR1 SGHNT and CDR2 YYREEE (reference sequence). This CDR3 reads CASSLSQTEAFF. The DNA of the CDR3 is TGTGCCAGCAGCTTGTCACAGACAGAAGCTTTCTTT.

This chain joins TRBV6-5 and TRBJ2-7; D gene uncertain. The CDR3 length is 13 residues. Germline lookup yields CDR1 MNHEY and CDR2 SVGAGI. Trimming pared 3 bases from V and 6 bases from J, leaving 12 bases between. The CDR3 sequence is CASSYSSSSEQYF. The DNA of the CDR3 is TGTGCCAGCAGTTATAGCAGCTCGAGCGAGCAGTACTTC.

V usage is TRBV11-3 and J usage is TRBJ2-1; possible D gene TRBD2, 7 bases. The V end lost 4 bases, the J end lost 4 bases, and 23 bases lay between the germline ends. Germline V gene sequence: CDR1 SGHNT, CDR2 YENEEA. The CDR3 runs 18 residues. CDR3 nucleotide sequence: TGTGCCAGCAGCTCAAGCGAACAGGGCGGGAGCTCATACAATGAGCAGTTCTTC. Translated: CASSSSEQGGSSYNEQFF.

This clone was observed once. This sequence joins TRBV7-5 and TRBJ2-7; TRBD2, the table's D call, was not compared with the DNA. TRBV7-5 is a pseudogene locus. CDR3 size: 16 residues. CDR3 loop: CVRSPRGLAGAYEQYF. The CDR3 region has the DNA TGTGTCAGAAGCCCTAGAGGGCTAGCGGGAGCGTACGAGCAGTACTTC.

The genes are TRBV6-1 and TRBJ2-2; the match to TRBD2 covers 9 bases. Germline values: CDR1 MNHNS, CDR2 SASEGT. V shed 0 bases and J 2 bases; nucleotides not matched to a gene: 10. The CDR3 totals 19 residues. CDR3 protein: CASSEAVPAGGPNTGELFF. As DNA, the CDR3 is TGTGCCAGCAGTGAAGCGGTTCCAGCGGGAGGCCCAAACACCGGGGAGCTGTTTTTT.